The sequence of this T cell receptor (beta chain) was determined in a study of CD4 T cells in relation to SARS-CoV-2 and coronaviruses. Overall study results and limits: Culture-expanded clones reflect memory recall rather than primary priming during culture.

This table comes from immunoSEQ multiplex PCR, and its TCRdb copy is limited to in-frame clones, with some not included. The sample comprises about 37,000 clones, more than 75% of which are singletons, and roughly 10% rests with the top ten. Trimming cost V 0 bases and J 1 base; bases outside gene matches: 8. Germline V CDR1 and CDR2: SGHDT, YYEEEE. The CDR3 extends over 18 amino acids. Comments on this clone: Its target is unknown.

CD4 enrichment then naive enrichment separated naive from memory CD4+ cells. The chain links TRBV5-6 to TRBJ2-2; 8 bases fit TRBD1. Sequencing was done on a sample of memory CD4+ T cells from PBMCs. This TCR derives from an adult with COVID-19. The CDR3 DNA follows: TGTGCCAGCAGCTTGGGCGTCGGGACAGGTTGGAACACCGGGGAGCTGTTTTTT. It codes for CASSLGVGTGWNTGELFF.